These T cell receptor beta chains were read from a single sample in a study of shared clonotypes between healthy human individuals. Some clones are missing from TCRdb's copy, which holds only in-frame ones; the method was immunoSEQ multiplex PCR. This sample yields about 1.1 million clones, of which roughly 77% are seen a single time; roughly 0.9% belongs to the top ten. The sample was memory CD4+ T cells from PBMCs. The receptors stem from a man aged 18 to 35 in good health. Some clones in this sample may be carry-over from other donors' samples. The CDR3 runs from the conserved cysteine through the conserved F or W. The D gene is left open where the match is weak. Part of the rows lack a size; the others show once, few, many or a class for expanded clones.

v_call	j_call	d_call	clone_size	cdr3_nt	cdr3_aa
TRBV29-1	TRBJ2-1	TRBD2	.	TGCAGCGTAATAGCGGGAGGGTCCTACAATGAGCAGTTCTTC	CSVIAGGSYNEQFF
TRBV9	TRBJ2-7	.	.	TGTGCCAGCAGCGTAGGTTCAGGGGCCACCTACGAGCAGTACTTC	CASSVGSGATYEQYF
TRBV5-1	TRBJ2-2	.	.	TGCGCCAGCAGCTGGGGAGGTTACACCGGGGAGCTGTTTTTT	CASSWGGYTGELFF
TRBV7-2	TRBJ1-2	.	once	TGTGCCAGCAGCCCCGGGGGGGGTGGCTACACCTTC	CASSPGGGGYTF
TRBV28	TRBJ1-1	TRBD1	.	TGTGCCAGCAGTTCGACAGGGGGTGGCACTGAAGCTTTCTTT	CASSSTGGGTEAFF
TRBV5-6	TRBJ2-2	TRBD2	few	TGTGCCAGCAGGCTCTCTGGTGGAGCGGGAGACGCCGGGGAGCTGTTTTTT	CASRLSGGAGDAGELFF
TRBV28	TRBJ2-6	.	.	TGTGCCAGCAGTGTGGACAGCTCTGGGGCCAACGTCCTGACTTTC	CASSVDSSGANVLTF
TRBV4-1	TRBJ2-3	TRBD2	few	TGCGCCAGCAGCTTAGGCGGGGCTAGCGGGATCTCAGATACGCAGTATTTT	CASSLGGASGISDTQYF
TRBV19	TRBJ2-2	.	many	TGTGCCAGTAGTAAGACACAGGGATCCGGGGAGCTGTTTTTT	CASSKTQGSGELFF
TRBV5-1	TRBJ2-7	.	.	TGCGCCAGCAGCTTGGCCAGGGGACGCTACGGAGGCGAGCAGTACTTC	CASSLARGRYGGEQYF
TRBV29-1	TRBJ2-1	.	.	TGCAGCGTTGAAAGCCAGGGAGGCTACAATGAGCAGTTCTTC	CSVESQGGYNEQFF
TRBV18	TRBJ1-1	.	.	TGTGCCAGCTCACCAATTGGCAGGGCCCCCGCGGACACTGAAGCTTTCTTT	CASSPIGRAPADTEAFF
TRBV5-4	TRBJ1-1	.	few	TGTGCCAGCAGCCTTCAGGGTATCGACACTGAAGCTTTCTTT	CASSLQGIDTEAFF
TRBV6-5	TRBJ1-5	.	few	TGTGCCAGCAGTTCCCAGGGACTGGATTATCAGCCCCAGCATTTT	CASSSQGLDYQPQHF
TRBV5-4	TRBJ2-1	TRBD1	.	TGTGCCAGCAGCTCCGGGACAGGGGGCTACAATGAGCAGTTCTTC	CASSSGTGGYNEQFF
TRBV29-1	TRBJ2-3	.	few	TGCAGCGTCCGGACTATCACAGATACGCAGTATTTT	CSVRTITDTQYF
TRBV7-9	TRBJ2-7	.	.	TGTGCCAGCAGCAAAGGGACACAGGGCACCCTCGAGCAGTACTTC	CASSKGTQGTLEQYF
TRBV7-3	TRBJ2-3	.	.	TGTGCCAGCAGCTTAACGGGAACGACCACCCCCGCAGATACGCAGTATTTT	CASSLTGTTTPADTQYF
TRBV2	TRBJ2-2	TRBD2	few	TGTGCCAGCAGTCCGGGACTAGCGGGAGGGATCACCGGGGAGCTGTTTTTT	CASSPGLAGGITGELFF
TRBV5-5	TRBJ1-5	.	.	TGTGCCAGCAGCCTAGGGCCCTCAAGCAATCAGCCCCAGCATTTT	CASSLGPSSNQPQHF
TRBV29-1	TRBJ2-5	.	.	TGCAGCGTTGAAGGTGTCCCGGGGTACCAAGAGACCCAGTACTTC	CSVEGVPGYQETQYF
TRBV29-1	TRBJ1-2	TRBD1	.	TGCAGCGTTGAACCGGCTTTGACCGGGACAGGATATGGCTACACCTTC	CSVEPALTGTGYGYTF
TRBV2	TRBJ2-4	TRBD2	.	TGTGCCAGCAGTGTGGCTAGCGGAGCCAAAAACATTCAGTACTTC	CASSVASGAKNIQYF
TRBV28	TRBJ1-4	.	.	TGTGCCAGCAATAAAAACCGGGGTGAAAAACTGTTTTTT	CASNKNRGEKLFF
TRBV10-3	TRBJ1-5	TRBD1	many	TGTGCCATCAGTGAGTCGCCGGGACAGGGCAATCAGCCCCAGCATTTT	CAISESPGQGNQPQHF
TRBV5-6	TRBJ1-1	.	.	TGTGCCAGCAGCCCCGACACAGGCCTTGAAGCTTTCTTT	CASSPDTGLEAFF
TRBV27	TRBJ1-1	.	.	TGTGCCAGCAGTTTCCAAGGGCTGACGGGGAACACTGAAGCTTTCTTT	CASSFQGLTGNTEAFF
TRBV6-1	TRBJ1-2	.	many	TGTGCCAGCAGATATCGGACAGACTATGGCTACACCTTC	CASRYRTDYGYTF
TRBV2	TRBJ1-2	.	.	TGTGCCAGCATTTCTCCGAACTCTTGGGGCTACACCTTC	CASISPNSWGYTF
TRBV18	TRBJ1-2	.	once	TGTGCCAGCTCACCAATAGATGAAGACTATGGCTACACCTTC	CASSPIDEDYGYTF
TRBV12-2	TRBJ1-1	.	few	TGTGCAAGTCGCTTTAGGGACAGGGGAAACGTTACTGAAGCTTTCTTT	CASRFRDRGNVTEAFF
TRBV18	TRBJ1-1	TRBD1	.	TGTGCCAGCTCCCCGAACGCAGGGGGAATAGGGACTGAAGCTTTCTTT	CASSPNAGGIGTEAFF
TRBV11-3	TRBJ1-1	TRBD1	.	TGTGCCAGCAGCTTAGAAGTTAGGGGACAGCCCATGAACACTGAAGCTTTCTTT	CASSLEVRGQPMNTEAFF
TRBV5-6	TRBJ2-5	.	few	TGTGCCAGCAGCTTGGAAGGTTTCACGGAGACCCAGTACTTC	CASSLEGFTETQYF
TRBV7-3	TRBJ2-1	.	.	TGTGCCAGCAGCGGTAAGGGCGGGAATGAGCAGTTCTTC	CASSGKGGNEQFF
TRBV18	TRBJ2-5	.	.	TGTGCCAGCTCACCTCCTCGGCGGTTGGGGGAAGAGACCCAGTACTTC	CASSPPRRLGEETQYF
TRBV4-1	TRBJ1-1	.	.	TGCGCCAGCAGCCAAGGCATTTACAGGGAAAAAGGTGAAGCTTTCTTT	CASSQGIYREKGEAFF
TRBV19	TRBJ2-1	.	.	TGTGCCAGTAGTATAGGAGGGGGGGACAATGAGCAGTTCTTC	CASSIGGGDNEQFF
TRBV6-1	TRBJ1-1	.	.	TGTGCCAGCAGCTTCAGGGGCCTGAACACTGAAGCTTTCTTT	CASSFRGLNTEAFF
TRBV5-1	TRBJ1-4	.	few	TGCGCCAGCAGCTTGGATGGGTTTGGGGAAAAACTGTTTTTT	CASSLDGFGEKLFF
TRBV2	TRBJ2-7	TRBD1	many	TGTGCCAGCAGTGAAACCGGGACAGTAAGCTTC	CASSETGTVSF
TRBV7-9	TRBJ2-7	TRBD1	.	TGTGCCAGCAGCGCCAGAGGACAGGGGCCACCCTACGAGCAGTACTTC	CASSARGQGPPYEQYF
TRBV5-1	TRBJ1-2	TRBD1	.	TGCGCCAGCAGCTCGGGACAGGGGGCACGGGATGGCTACACCTTC	CASSSGQGARDGYTF
TRBV5-4	TRBJ1-5	.	.	TGTGCCAGCAGCTTCGGGGGCGCGAGCAATCAGCCCCAGCATTTT	CASSFGGASNQPQHF
TRBV7-3	TRBJ2-2	.	.	TGTGCCAGCCGAGGGTCCGGGGAGCTGTTTTTT	CASRGSGELFF
TRBV6-6	TRBJ2-5	TRBD2	few	TGTGCCAGCAGTCTGCAGCGGGAGGGGGGGGAGACCCAGTACTTC	CASSLQREGGETQYF
TRBV11-3	TRBJ2-1	.	.	TGTGCCAGCAGCTTATACGGACAGTACAATGAGCAGTTCTTC	CASSLYGQYNEQFF
TRBV7-2	TRBJ1-1	TRBD1	once	TGTGCCAGCAGCCTCGCCGGGACAGGCGTTGTGAACACTGAAGCTTTCTTT	CASSLAGTGVVNTEAFF
TRBV27	TRBJ1-1	.	.	TGTGCCAGCAGTTTGCGGGAGGGCGGTATTAGTAGGACTGAAGCTTTCTTT	CASSLREGGISRTEAFF
TRBV5-1	TRBJ2-2	.	.	TGCGCCAGCAGCTTGGCCGGAGGCCAGGGGAACACCGGGGAGCTGTTTTTT	CASSLAGGQGNTGELFF
TRBV19	TRBJ2-7	TRBD1	.	TGTGCCAGTAGTATAGATAGGGGGCAGTCCTACGAGCAGTACTTC	CASSIDRGQSYEQYF
TRBV2	TRBJ1-2	.	.	TGTGCCAGCAGTGCTCAGGCTAACTATGGCTACACCTTC	CASSAQANYGYTF
TRBV6-1	TRBJ2-3	.	few	TGTGCCAGCAGGGAGTGGAGGAAGCAGTATTTT	CASREWRKQYF
TRBV4-2	TRBJ2-1	TRBD2	.	TGTGCCAGCAGCCAAGATCTGACGGGAGGGGGGGCAGATGAGCAGTTCTTC	CASSQDLTGGGADEQFF
TRBV29-1	TRBJ1-1	.	.	TGCAGCGGGAGGCGGAGGACTGAAGCTTTCTTT	CSGRRRTEAFF
TRBV14	TRBJ1-1	TRBD1	few	TGTGCCAGCAGTCGGCACAGGGGGAACACTGAAGCTTTCTTT	CASSRHRGNTEAFF
TRBV11-2	TRBJ2-7	TRBD1	.	TGTGCCAGCAGCCCAACGAACACACAGGGGACCTACGAGCAGTACTTC	CASSPTNTQGTYEQYF